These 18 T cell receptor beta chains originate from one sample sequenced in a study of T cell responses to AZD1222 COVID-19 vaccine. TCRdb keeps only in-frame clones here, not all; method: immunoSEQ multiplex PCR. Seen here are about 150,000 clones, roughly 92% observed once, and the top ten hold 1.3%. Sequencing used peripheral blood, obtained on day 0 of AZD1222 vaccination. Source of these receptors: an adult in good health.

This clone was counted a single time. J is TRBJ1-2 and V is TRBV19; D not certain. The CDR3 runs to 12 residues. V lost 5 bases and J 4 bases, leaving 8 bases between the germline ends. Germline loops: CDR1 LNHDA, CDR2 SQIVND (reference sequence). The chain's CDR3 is CASSLNSYGYTF. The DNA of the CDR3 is TGTGCCAGTAGTCTGAACTCCTATGGCTACACCTTC.

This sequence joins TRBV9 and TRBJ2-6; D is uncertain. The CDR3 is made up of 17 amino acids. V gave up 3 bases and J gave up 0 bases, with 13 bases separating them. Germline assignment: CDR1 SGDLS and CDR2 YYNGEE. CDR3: CASSAVGKLSGANVLTF. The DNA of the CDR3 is TGTGCCAGCAGCGCCGTGGGTAAGCTCTCTGGGGCCAACGTCCTGACTTTC.

CDR3 bases: TGTGCCAGCAGCAGTAGGGACATTCTCGTCTGGGGTCACGAGCAGTACGTC. It is translated as CASSSRDILVWGHEQYV. This chain connects TRBV5-8 to TRBJ2-7; maybe TRBD1 (6 bases). The germline CDR1 and CDR2 sequences are SGHTS and YDEGEE. The V end was cut by 4 bases, the J end by 5 bases, with 25 bases between. This CDR3 has 17 residues.

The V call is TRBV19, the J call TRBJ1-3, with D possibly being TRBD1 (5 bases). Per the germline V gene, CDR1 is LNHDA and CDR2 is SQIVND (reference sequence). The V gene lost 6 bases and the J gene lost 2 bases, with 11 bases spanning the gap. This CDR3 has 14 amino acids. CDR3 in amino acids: CASSRDGAGNTIYF. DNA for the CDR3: TGTGCCAGTAGCCGGGACGGTGCTGGAAACACCATATATTTT.

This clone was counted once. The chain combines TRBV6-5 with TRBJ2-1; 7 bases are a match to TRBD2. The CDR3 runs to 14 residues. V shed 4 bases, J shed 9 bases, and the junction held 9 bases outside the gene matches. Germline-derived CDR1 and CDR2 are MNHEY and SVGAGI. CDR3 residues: CASSFSTSLIEQFF. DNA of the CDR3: TGTGCCAGCAGTTTCTCGACTAGCCTGATTGAGCAGTTCTTC.

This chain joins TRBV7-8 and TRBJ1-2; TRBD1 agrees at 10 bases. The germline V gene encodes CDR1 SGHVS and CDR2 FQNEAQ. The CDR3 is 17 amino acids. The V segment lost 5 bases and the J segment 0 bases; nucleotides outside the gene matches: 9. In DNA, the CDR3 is TGTGCCAGCAGCCGAGGTGGGACAGGGGTGGCTAACTATGGCTACACCTTC. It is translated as CASSRGGTGVANYGYTF. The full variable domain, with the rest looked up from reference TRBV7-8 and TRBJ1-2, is GAGVSQSPRYKVAKRGQDVALRCDPISGHVSLFWYQQALGQGPEFLTYFQNEAQLDKSGLPSDRFFAERPEGSVSTLKIQRTQQEDSAVYLCASSRGGTGVANYGYTFGSGTRLTVV.

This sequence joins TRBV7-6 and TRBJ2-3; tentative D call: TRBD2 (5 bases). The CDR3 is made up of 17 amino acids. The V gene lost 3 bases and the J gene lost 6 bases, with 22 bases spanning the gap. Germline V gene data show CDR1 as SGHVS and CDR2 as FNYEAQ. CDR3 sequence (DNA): TGTGCCAGCAGCTTCCCCTCTTCCGGAGGCGGTGGGGATACGCAGTATTTT. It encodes CASSFPSSGGGGDTQYF.

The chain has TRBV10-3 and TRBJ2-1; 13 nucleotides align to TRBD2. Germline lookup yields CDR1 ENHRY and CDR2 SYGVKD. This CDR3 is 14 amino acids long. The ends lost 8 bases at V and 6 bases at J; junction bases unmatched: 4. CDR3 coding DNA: TGTGCCATCGGGGGACTAGCGGGGAGCAATGAGCAGTTCTTC. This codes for CAIGGLAGSNEQFF.

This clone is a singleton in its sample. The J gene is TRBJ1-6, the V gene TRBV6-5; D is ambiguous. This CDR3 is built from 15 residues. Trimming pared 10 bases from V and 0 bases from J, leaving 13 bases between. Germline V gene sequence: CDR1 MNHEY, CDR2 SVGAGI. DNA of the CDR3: TGTGCCATCTGGACCGTTAGCTCCTATAATTCACCCCTCCACTTT. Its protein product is CAIWTVSSYNSPLHF.

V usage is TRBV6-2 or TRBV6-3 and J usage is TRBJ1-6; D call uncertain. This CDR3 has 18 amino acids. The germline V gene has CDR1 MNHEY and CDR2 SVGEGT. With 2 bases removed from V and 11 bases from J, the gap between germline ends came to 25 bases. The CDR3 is CASSYGALWDKKRTPLHF. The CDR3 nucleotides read TGTGCCAGCAGTTACGGCGCGTTGTGGGATAAGAAGCGGACACCCCTCCACTTT.

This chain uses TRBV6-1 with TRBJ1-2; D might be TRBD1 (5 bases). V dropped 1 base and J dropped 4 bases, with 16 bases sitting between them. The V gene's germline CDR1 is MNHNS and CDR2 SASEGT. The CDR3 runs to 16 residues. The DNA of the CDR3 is TGTGCCAGCAGTGAAGGGGGCGCTTGGTTCATCTATGGCTACACCTTC. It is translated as CASSEGGAWFIYGYTF.

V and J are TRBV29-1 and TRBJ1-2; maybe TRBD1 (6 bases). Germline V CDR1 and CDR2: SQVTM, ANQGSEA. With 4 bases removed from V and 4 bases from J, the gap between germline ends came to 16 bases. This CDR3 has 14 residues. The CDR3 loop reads CSVGGAGSTYGYTF. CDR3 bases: TGCAGCGTTGGGGGGGCAGGGTCAACCTATGGCTACACCTTC. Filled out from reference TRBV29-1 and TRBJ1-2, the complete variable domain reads SAVISQKPSRDICQRGTSLTIQCQVDSQVTMMFWYRQQPGQSLTLIATANQGSEATYESGFVIDKFPISRPNLTFSTLTVSNMSPEDSSIYLCSVGGAGSTYGYTFGSGTRLTVV.

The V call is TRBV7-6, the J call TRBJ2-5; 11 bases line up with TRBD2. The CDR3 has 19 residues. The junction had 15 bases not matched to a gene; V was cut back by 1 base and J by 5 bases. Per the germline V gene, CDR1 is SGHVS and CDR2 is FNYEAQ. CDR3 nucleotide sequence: TGTGCCAGCAGCTTAGAGGTCGTGGGGGCTAGCGGGAGGCGGGAGACCCAGTACTTC. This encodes CASSLEVVGASGRRETQYF. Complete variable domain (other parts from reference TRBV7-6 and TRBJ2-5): GAGVSQSPRYKVTKRGQDVALRCDPISGHVSLYWYRQALGQGPEFLTYFNYEAQQDKSGLPNDRFSAERPEGSISTLTIQRTEQRDSAMYRCASSLEVVGASGRRETQYFGPGTRLLVL.

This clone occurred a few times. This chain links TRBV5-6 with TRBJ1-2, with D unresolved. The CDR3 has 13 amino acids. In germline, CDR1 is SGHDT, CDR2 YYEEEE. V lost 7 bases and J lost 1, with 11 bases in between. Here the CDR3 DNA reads TGTGCCAGCGAGGTCGTGGGTAACTATGGCTACACCTTC. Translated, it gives CASEVVGNYGYTF.

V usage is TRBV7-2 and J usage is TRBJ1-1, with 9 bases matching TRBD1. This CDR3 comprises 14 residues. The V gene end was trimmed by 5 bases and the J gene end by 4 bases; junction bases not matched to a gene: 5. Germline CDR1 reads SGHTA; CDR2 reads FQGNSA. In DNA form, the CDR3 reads TGTGCCAGCAGCGCACAGGGGGCCGGCACTGAAGCTTTCTTT. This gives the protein CASSAQGAGTEAFF.

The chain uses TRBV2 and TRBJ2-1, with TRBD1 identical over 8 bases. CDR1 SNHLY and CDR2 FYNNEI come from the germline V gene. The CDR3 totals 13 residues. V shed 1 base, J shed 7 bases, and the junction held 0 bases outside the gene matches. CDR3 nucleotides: TGTGCCAGCAGTGAAGACAGGGGGAATGAGCAGTTCTTC. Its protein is CASSEDRGNEQFF.

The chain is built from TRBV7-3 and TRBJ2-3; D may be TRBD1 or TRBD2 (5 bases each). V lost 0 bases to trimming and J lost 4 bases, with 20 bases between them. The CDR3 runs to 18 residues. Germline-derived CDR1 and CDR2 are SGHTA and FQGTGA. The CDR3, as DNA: TGTGCCAGCAGCTTAACCCCCTCGGGTGGGACCTGGGCAGATACGCAGTATTTT. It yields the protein CASSLTPSGGTWADTQYF.

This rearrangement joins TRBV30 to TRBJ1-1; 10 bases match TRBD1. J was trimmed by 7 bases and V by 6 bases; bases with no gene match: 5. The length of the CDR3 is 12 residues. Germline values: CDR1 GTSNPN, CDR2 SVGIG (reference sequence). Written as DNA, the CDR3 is TGTGCCTGCCGGACAGGGGGAAATGAAGCTTTCTTT. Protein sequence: CACRTGGNEAFF.